These T cell receptor beta chains were read from a single sample in a study of blood T cells in healthy people across ages. TCRdb ran MiXCR on the 5' RACE reads and lists one entry per CDR3 protein. The sample records about 1,000,000 distinct CDR3 sequences, 40% to 55% being singletons. The sequenced material came from blood. The receptors shown here come from a woman aged 60-75 years in good health. Both conserved end residues are part of each CDR3. The D gene is left open where the match is weak. Expanded clones are given a class, and other clones once, few, many or no size at all.

once,TRBV6-5,-,TRBJ2-7,CASSYRPPDRPYEQYF,TGTGCCAGCAGTTACCGCCCACCGGACAGACCCTACGAGCAGTACTTC
-,TRBV29-1,-,TRBJ1-2,CSVDLATVGYTF,TGCAGCGTTGACCTAGCGACAGTTGGCTACACCTTC
-,TRBV2,-,TRBJ2-1,CASSEVHNEQFF,TGTGCCAGCAGTGAAGTGCACAATGAGCAGTTCTTC
few,TRBV6-2/TRBV6-3,-,TRBJ2-7,CASSGHRYEQYF,TGTGCCAGTTCGGGACATCGATACGAGCAGTACTTC
-,TRBV29-1,TRBD1,TRBJ2-3,CSVSRDRTTDTQYF,TGCAGCGTTAGCCGGGACAGGACAACAGATACGCAGTATTTT
-,TRBV5-1,-,TRBJ2-6,CASSLEASDGSGANVLTF,TGCGCCAGCAGCCTGGAGGCTAGCGATGGGTCTGGGGCCAACGTCCTGACTTTC
-,TRBV6-1,-,TRBJ2-1,CASSDRDGFYNEQFF,TGTGCCAGCAGTGACAGGGACGGGTTTTACAATGAGCAGTTCTTC
once,TRBV6-6,-,TRBJ2-7,CASRSQRLDYEQYF,TGTGCCAGCAGGTCACAGAGGTTGGACTACGAGCAGTACTTC
few,TRBV12-3/TRBV12-4,-,TRBJ2-1,CASRSSGPYNEQFF,TGTGCCAGCCGGAGCTCGGGTCCCTACAATGAGCAGTTCTTC
few,TRBV6-4,-,TRBJ1-1,CASSALMNTEAFF,TGTGCCAGCAGTGCTCTCATGAACACTGAAGCTTTCTTT
-,TRBV5-1,TRBD1,TRBJ2-1,CASSFGGQGNEQFF,TGCGCCAGCAGCTTTGGGGGACAGGGGAATGAGCAGTTCTTC
-,TRBV4-1,-,TRBJ2-7,CASSQRASSYEQYF,TGCGCCAGCAGCCAACGAGCGTCTTCCTACGAGCAGTACTTC
-,TRBV4-1,-,TRBJ2-7,CASSQVWQGPYEQYF,TGCGCCAGCAGCCAAGTCTGGCAGGGGCCCTACGAGCAGTACTTC
-,TRBV27,-,TRBJ2-7,CASSSPPQGSRSYEQYF,TGTGCCAGCAGTTCCCCTCCTCAGGGATCAAGGTCCTACGAGCAGTACTTC
-,TRBV12-3/TRBV12-4,TRBD2,TRBJ2-3,CASSLVHWTSGSTDAQYF,TGTGCCAGCAGCCTTGTGCACTGGACTAGCGGGAGCACAGATGCGCAGTATTTT
few,TRBV20-1,-,TRBJ2-1,CSARGPRGEQFF,TGCAGTGCTCGGGGACCACGCGGTGAGCAGTTCTTC
few,TRBV25-1,TRBD2,TRBJ2-7,CASSEPSGRAYEQYF,TGTGCCAGCAGTGAGCCTAGCGGGAGGGCCTACGAGCAGTACTTC
-,TRBV10-3,-,TRBJ1-2,CAIRKSDYGYTF,TGTGCCATCAGGAAATCTGATTATGGCTACACCTTC
-,TRBV6-5,-,TRBJ2-2,CASSYWSGSGTGELFF,TGTGCCAGCAGTTACTGGTCCGGGAGTGGCACCGGGGAGCTGTTTTTT
-,TRBV5-1,-,TRBJ2-7,CASSLDRVYYEQYF,TGCGCCAGCAGCTTGGACAGGGTCTACTACGAGCAGTACTTC
-,TRBV20-1,TRBD2,TRBJ2-1,CSAEAPTSGYNEQFF,TGCAGTGCTGAGGCCCCGACTAGCGGGTACAATGAGCAGTTCTTC
-,TRBV27,TRBD2,TRBJ2-2,CASSLYPRGGNTGELFF,TGTGCCAGCAGTTTATACCCGCGGGGGGGGAACACCGGGGAGCTGTTTTTT
few,TRBV5-1,TRBD2,TRBJ2-5,CASRTGTSGTLQETQYF,TGCGCCAGCAGGACCGGGACTAGCGGGACGCTCCAAGAGACCCAGTACTTC
many,TRBV20-1,TRBD1,TRBJ1-5,CSADPVGDRGNQPQHF,TGCAGTGCAGACCCCGTAGGGGACAGGGGAAATCAGCCCCAGCATTTT
-,TRBV9,TRBD2,TRBJ2-1,CASSTSGTVNEQFF,TGTGCCAGCAGCACTAGCGGGACTGTCAATGAGCAGTTCTTC
-,TRBV28,TRBD2,TRBJ2-1,CASNVLAEVDNEQFF,TGTGCCAGCAACGTACTAGCGGAAGTTGACAATGAGCAGTTCTTC
-,TRBV29-1,-,TRBJ2-1,CSVARGPPSQFF,TGCAGCGTTGCGAGGGGCCCTCCCTCGCAGTTCTTC
few,TRBV29-1,-,TRBJ1-2,CSVAWAGFGYTF,TGCAGCGTTGCTTGGGCAGGGTTCGGCTACACCTTC
-,TRBV20-1,-,TRBJ2-3,CSARGGSSGTDTQYF,TGCAGTGCTAGGGGGGGCTCTAGCGGCACAGATACGCAGTATTTT
-,TRBV24-1,TRBD1,TRBJ2-1,CATSDLAGTGGLGQFF,TGTGCCACCAGTGATTTGGCCGGGACAGGGGGCTTAGGGCAGTTCTTC
-,TRBV29-1,-,TRBJ1-2,CSIDFLDGYTF,TGCAGCATTGACTTTCTGGATGGCTACACCTTC
-,TRBV5-1,-,TRBJ2-3,CASSGVASDTQYF,TGCGCCAGCAGCGGGGTAGCATCAGATACGCAGTATTTT
few,TRBV5-1,TRBD2,TRBJ2-5,CASTVAGVQKETQYF,TGCGCCAGCACAGTAGCGGGAGTACAAAAGGAGACCCAGTACTTC
-,TRBV30,-,TRBJ2-5,CAWSGGAETQYF,TGTGCCTGGAGTGGGGGGGCTGAGACCCAGTACTTC
-,TRBV6-6,-,TRBJ1-1,CASSTLADTEAFF,TGTGCCAGCAGTACACTCGCAGACACTGAAGCTTTCTTT